Sequencing of this TCR beta chain was carried out in a study of OX40 agonist ivuxolimab in advanced cancers. Study details: Three patients had partial responses: one hepatocellular carcinoma, two cutaneous melanoma.

On this clone itself: The antigen is unknown.

General study findings and limits: CD8+ T cells averaged more expanded clones than CD4+.

Profiled with immunoSEQ multiplex PCR; TCRdb holds only in-frame clones, not every one. Of roughly 69,000 clones listed, around 93% are singletons. CDR3 length: 14 residues. Trimming stripped 0 bases from V and 4 bases from J, with 7 bases between. Germline CDR1 LGHNA, CDR2 YSLEER. Sample: CD4+ or CD8+ T cells sorted from blood, taken in a trial of the OX40 agonist ivuxolimab. The chain combines TRBV4-3 with TRBJ2-1, with D unresolved. The sequence was obtained from an adult with an advanced solid tumor such as melanoma, head and neck, liver or kidney cancer. In DNA form, the CDR3 reads TGCGCCAGCAGCCAAGATGCGGTTTACAATGAGCAGTTCTTC. Translation gives CASSQDAVYNEQFF.